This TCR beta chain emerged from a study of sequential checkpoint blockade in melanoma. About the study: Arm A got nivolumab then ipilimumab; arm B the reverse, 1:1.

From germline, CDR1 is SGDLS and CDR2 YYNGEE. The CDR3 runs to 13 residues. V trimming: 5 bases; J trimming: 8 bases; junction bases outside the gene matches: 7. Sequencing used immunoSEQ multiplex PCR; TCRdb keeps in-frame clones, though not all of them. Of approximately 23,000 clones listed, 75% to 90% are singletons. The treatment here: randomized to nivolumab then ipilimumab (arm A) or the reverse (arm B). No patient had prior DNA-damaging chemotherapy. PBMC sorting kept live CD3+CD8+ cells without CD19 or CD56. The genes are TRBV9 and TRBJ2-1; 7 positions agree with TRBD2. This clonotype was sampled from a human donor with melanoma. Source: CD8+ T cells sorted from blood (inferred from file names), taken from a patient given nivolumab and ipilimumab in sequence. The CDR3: CASRQITSDEQFF. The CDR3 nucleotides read TGTGCCAGCAGGCAAATCACTAGCGATGAGCAGTTCTTC.